The 15 T cell receptor beta chains reported below all come from one sample, sequenced in a study of shared clonotypes between healthy human individuals. Measured with immunoSEQ multiplex PCR; TCRdb has only the in-frame clones, and not every one. This table has 450,000 to 500,000 clones, about 85% appearing once. The material sequenced was PBMCs. The receptors come from a woman aged 40 to 50 in good health. Some clones in this sample may be carry-over from other donors' samples.

This clone was seen repeatedly, ten times or more. V usage is TRBV5-6 and J usage is TRBJ2-1, with unresolved D. This CDR3 has 13 residues. Trimming cost V 2 bases and J 4 bases, with 7 bases left between them. The V gene's germline CDR1 is SGHDT and CDR2 YYEEEE. DNA of the CDR3: TGTGCCAGCAGCTTCATCGGTTACAATGAGCAGTTCTTC. Residues: CASSFIGYNEQFF.

The chain joins TRBV20-1 to TRBJ1-2; D is ambiguous. Germline lookup yields CDR1 DFQATT and CDR2 SNEGSKA (reference sequence). This CDR3 has 11 residues. The DNA for the CDR3 is TGCAGGACCCAACGGGTGGACTGCTACACCTTC. Translating it yields CRTQRVDCYTF.

V gene TRBV5-4 combines with J gene TRBJ2-1; TRBD2 agrees at 11 bases. CDR3 length: 19 residues. Germline V gene data show CDR1 as SGHNT and CDR2 as YYREEE (reference sequence). The junction had 20 bases not matched to a gene; V was cut back by 4 bases and J by 8 bases. The CDR3 is CASSALGLAAFRGVDEQFF. In nucleotides, the CDR3 is TGTGCCAGCAGCGCCCTGGGACTAGCGGCATTCAGGGGGGTCGATGAGCAGTTCTTC.

This chain links TRBV28 with TRBJ2-5, with TRBD2 matching 8 bases. The CDR3 contains 14 residues. From germline, CDR1 is MDHEN and CDR2 SYDVKM. The ends lost 7 bases at V and 3 bases at J; junction bases unmatched: 7. The DNA for the CDR3 is TGTGCCAGCATCCCTAGCGGGTCGAAAGAGACCCAGTACTTC. Protein sequence: CASIPSGSKETQYF.

The chain carries TRBV5-6 and TRBJ2-7, with 9 positions matching TRBD2. Germline V CDR1 and CDR2: SGHDT, YYEEEE. This CDR3 comprises 15 residues. The junction had 7 bases not matched to a gene; V was cut back by 2 bases and J by 4 bases. The CDR3 sequence is CASSFVSGRGYEQYF. CDR3 in DNA: TGTGCCAGCAGCTTTGTTAGCGGGAGAGGGTACGAGCAGTACTTC.

The gene calls are TRBV18 and TRBJ2-1; 11 bases agree with TRBD2. CDR3 length: 14 amino acids. CDR1 is KGHSH, CDR2 LQKENI, per germline. V gave up 3 bases and J gave up 8 bases; unmatched junction bases: 3. The CDR3 DNA is TGTGCCAGCTCACCGACTAGCGGGAACCATGAGCAGTTCTTC. This codes for CASSPTSGNHEQFF.

This chain connects TRBV4-2 to TRBJ2-1; TRBD2 is a possible D gene (5 bases). Trimming left V 0 bases short and J 8 bases short, with 29 bases between. The CDR3 contains 20 residues. Germline V gives CDR1 LGHNA, CDR2 YNFKEQ. CDR3 region: CASSQDFPLPPSLFGYEQFF. For the CDR3, the DNA is TGTGCCAGCAGCCAAGATTTTCCGTTGCCCCCTAGCCTTTTTGGCTATGAGCAGTTCTTC.

V gene TRBV7-2 combines with J gene TRBJ2-1, with D uncertain. V lost 2 bases and J 1 base, leaving 6 bases between the germline ends. The V gene's germline CDR1 is SGHTA and CDR2 FQGNSA. The CDR3 has 14 residues. DNA of the CDR3: TGTGCCAGCAGCTTAATGGCATCCTACAATGAGCAGTTCTTC. Its protein product is CASSLMASYNEQFF.

This chain joins TRBV2 and TRBJ2-3; TRBD1 is a possible D gene (6 bases). V shed 4 bases and J shed 2 bases, with 13 bases lying between them. Per germline, CDR1 SNHLY and CDR2 FYNNEI. This CDR3 is built from 15 residues. CDR3 nucleotide sequence: TGTGCCAGCAGTGGTGAACAGGGTAACACAGATACGCAGTATTTT. This encodes CASSGEQGNTDTQYF. Using reference TRBV2 and TRBJ2-3 for the parts outside the CDR3, the full variable domain is EPEVTQTPSHQVTQMGQEVILRCVPISNHLYFYWYRQILGQKVEFLVSFYNNEISEKSEIFDDQFSVERPDGSNFTLKIRSTKLEDSAMYFCASSGEQGNTDTQYFGPGTRLTVL.

The gene calls are TRBV5-1 and TRBJ1-4, with a weak D call TRBD1 (5 bases). Germline CDR1 reads SGHRS; CDR2 reads YFSETQ. The CDR3 spans 15 residues. V was pared by 3 bases and J by 8 bases, with 17 bases between. The CDR3 is CASSYTGLGREKLFF. DNA for the CDR3: TGCGCCAGCAGCTACACAGGTCTGGGCCGAGAAAAACTGTTTTTT.

This clone was seen only a few times. The CDR3 coding sequence is TGTGCCAGCAGCCCCCAGGGGGCGCGGAACACTGAAGCTTTCTTT. Amino acid sequence: CASSPQGARNTEAFF. The V call is TRBV7-8, the J call TRBJ1-1; 8 bases line up with TRBD1. V shed 5 bases, J shed 1 base, and the junction held 6 bases outside the gene matches. Germline V gene lookup returns CDR1 SGHVS and CDR2 FQNEAQ. The CDR3 has 15 amino acids.

As regards this clone: Since a far larger clone is one base different, this is likely a read error. Other DNA sequences of this sample code for an identical CDR3. The V call is TRBV30, the J call TRBJ1-2, with D unclear. The V and J ends lost 0 bases and 7 bases respectively, with 15 bases between them. Looked up from germline, CDR1 is GTSNPN and CDR2 is SVGIG (reference sequence). The length of the CDR3 is 14 residues. As DNA, the CDR3 is TGTGCCTGGAGTGTACTGTCGGGTGCGGGTGGCTACACCTTC. It codes for CAWSVLSGAGGYTF.

The CDR3 nucleotides are TGCGCCAGCAGCCACCCCCGGACTAGCGGGGGCGACGAGCAGTACTTC. Protein product: CASSHPRTSGGDEQYF. This chain uses TRBV4-1 with TRBJ2-7, with TRBD2 matching 13 bases. The CDR3 covers 16 residues. The germline CDR1 and CDR2 sequences are MGHRA and YSYEKL. The junction had 7 bases not matched to a gene; V was cut back by 3 bases and J by 5 bases.

The chain links TRBV5-1 to TRBJ2-5, with D unresolved. CDR3 length: 13 amino acids. Germline CDR1 reads SGHRS; CDR2 reads YFSETQ. Trimming pared 0 bases from V and 4 bases from J, leaving 7 bases between. CDR3 sequence: CASSLEGSETQYF. CDR3 DNA sequence: TGCGCCAGCAGCTTGGAAGGTTCAGAGACCCAGTACTTC.

About this clone: Distinct nucleotide sequences in the sample also encode this CDR3. In DNA form, the CDR3 reads TGTGCCAGCAGTCGAACAGGAATCTATGGCTACACCTTC. Translation: CASSRTGIYGYTF. The chain combines TRBV28 with TRBJ1-2; D is perhaps TRBD1 (5 bases). CDR1 is MDHEN, CDR2 SYDVKM, per germline. This CDR3 comprises 13 residues. V dropped 5 bases and J dropped 4 bases, with 11 bases sitting between them.